Shown below are 11 T cell receptor beta chains from a single sample sequenced in a study of blood T cells in healthy people across ages. The second PCR ran about 6 to 11 cycles with a sample-barcoded 5' primer and J-beta primers. TCRdb reanalysed the 5' RACE reads using MiXCR and keeps one entry per CDR3 protein. The table has approximately 960,000 distinct CDR3 sequences, 25% to 30% seen once; the top ten hold roughly 10%. The same specimen was also included in a second study, on T cells of mothers and their children.

Material: blood. These receptors all stem from a middle-aged woman in good health.

The gene calls are TRBV28 and TRBJ2-3; D is uncertain. The CDR3 is 14 amino acids. Germline CDR1 is MDHEN and CDR2 is SYDVKM. Trimming removed 5 bases from V and 7 bases from J, with 16 bases in between. The CDR3 DNA is TGTGCCAGCAGTCCCCGACCGTTTTGGTATACGCAGTATTTT. Translated, it gives CASSPRPFWYTQYF.

CDR3: CASSLAFGQAYEQYF. Here the CDR3 DNA reads TGCGCCAGCAGCTTGGCCTTTGGACAAGCCTACGAGCAGTACTTC. The chain recombines TRBV5-1 with TRBJ2-7; weak D call: TRBD1 (5 bases). The germline V and J ends were trimmed by 0 bases and 2 bases, with 12 bases remaining between them. The CDR3 is made up of 15 amino acids. Germline V gene sequence: CDR1 SGHRS, CDR2 YFSETQ. The full variable domain, with the rest looked up from reference TRBV5-1 and TRBJ2-7, is KAGVTQTPRYLIKTRGQQVTLSCSPISGHRSVSWYQQTPGQGLQFLFEYFSETQRNKGNFPGRFSGRQFSNSRSEMNVSTLELGDSALYLCASSLAFGQAYEQYFGPGTRLTVT.

In this sample, this clonotype turned up a few times. The chain has TRBV4-3 and TRBJ2-1; the match to TRBD2 covers 9 bases. The CDR3 is 17 amino acids. Trimming removed 0 bases from V and 0 bases from J; junction bases left unmatched: 3. Per the germline V gene, CDR1 is LGHNA and CDR2 is YSLEER. In nucleotides, the CDR3 is TGCGCCAGCAGCCAAGATCGACTAGCGGTCTCCTACAATGAGCAGTTCTTC. Translation gives CASSQDRLAVSYNEQFF.

This clonotype has more than one count but fewer than ten. CDR3 amino acids: CASSVDSRGLYEQYF. In DNA form, the CDR3 reads TGTGCCAGCAGTGTAGATAGCAGGGGACTTTACGAGCAGTACTTC. The chain combines TRBV28 with TRBJ2-7; the D call may be TRBD1 or TRBD2 (6 bases each). V was cut by 5 bases and J by 4 bases, with 18 bases left in between. Germline CDR1 MDHEN, CDR2 SYDVKM. The CDR3 runs to 15 residues.

The chain has TRBV7-2 and TRBJ2-5, with D perhaps TRBD2 (6 bases). V was clipped by 5 bases and J by 5 bases, with 12 bases between them. In germline, CDR1 is SGHTA, CDR2 FQGNSA. The CDR3 covers 13 residues. CDR3 loop: CASSPPAGETQYF. The DNA of the CDR3 is TGTGCCAGCAGCCCCCCGGCGGGGGAGACCCAGTACTTC.

V usage is TRBV12-3 or TRBV12-4 and J usage is TRBJ1-4; TRBD1 aligns across 8 bases. The V and J ends lost 4 bases and 1 base, in that order; junction bases with no gene match: 2. CDR3 length: 15 residues. DNA of the CDR3: TGTGCCAGCAGTTCCGGGACAGGAACTAATGAAAAACTGTTTTTT. Translation gives CASSSGTGTNEKLFF.

The table lists this clonotype with a few counts. This chain joins TRBV11-2 and TRBJ2-3; 7 positions agree with TRBD1. The CDR3 is 16 amino acids. The germline V gene has CDR1 SGHAT and CDR2 FQNNGV. Trimming cost V 3 bases and J 4 bases; bases outside gene matches: 10. The CDR3: CASSFYRGYGADTQYF. The CDR3 nucleotides are TGTGCCAGCAGCTTCTACAGGGGCTACGGCGCAGATACGCAGTATTTT.

This clonotype was seen a few times. The chain uses TRBV5-8 and TRBJ1-1, with D possibly being TRBD1 (5 bases). This CDR3 spans 14 amino acids. Trimming left V 4 bases short and J 8 bases short, with 18 bases between. Germline CDR1 reads SGHTS; CDR2 reads YDEGEE. CDR3 residues: CASSEGTAVTEAFF. In nucleotides, the CDR3 is TGTGCCAGCAGCGAAGGGACGGCCGTCACCGAAGCTTTCTTT. Supplemented by reference TRBV5-8 and TRBJ1-1, the full variable domain reads EAGVTQSPTHLIKTRGQQATLRCSPISGHTSVYWYQQALGLGLQFLLWYDEGEERNRGNFPPRFSGRQFPNYSSELNVNALELEDSALYLCASSEGTAVTEAFFGQGTRLTVV.

The chain's CDR3 is CASRQTFPPQYF. In nucleotides, the CDR3 is TGTGCCAGCAGACAGACCTTTCCACCCCAGTACTTC. The gene calls are TRBV6-2 or TRBV6-3 and TRBJ2-5; D gene ambiguous. V lost 6 bases, J lost 9 bases, and 14 bases lay in between. The CDR3 is made up of 12 amino acids. Germline CDR1 is MNHEY and CDR2 is SVGEGT.

This clonotype was seen a few times. The chain has TRBV20-1 and TRBJ2-7; the D gene could be TRBD1 or TRBD2 (5 bases each). V lost 4 bases and J lost 2, with 15 bases in between. This CDR3 has 14 amino acids. Germline V lookup: CDR1 DFQATT, CDR2 SNEGSKA (reference sequence). The CDR3 is CSAKLTGGPYEQYF. CDR3 DNA sequence: TGCAGTGCTAAACTAACTGGGGGTCCCTACGAGCAGTACTTC.

This clonotype was picked up a small number of times. CDR3 sequence reads: CASSYWQSDSGNTIYF. As DNA, the CDR3 is TGTGCCAGCAGTTATTGGCAGTCCGACTCTGGAAACACCATATATTTT. The rearrangement joins TRBV6-5 to TRBJ1-3; no reliable D call. V shed 3 bases and J shed 0 bases, with 12 bases lying between them. Germline-derived CDR1 and CDR2 are MNHEY and SVGAGI. The CDR3 contains 16 residues.